Each of the 26 T cell receptor beta chains below was sequenced from the same sample in a study of vaccination effects on CD4 cells after COVID-19. This table comes from immunoSEQ multiplex PCR, and its TCRdb copy is limited to in-frame clones, with some not included. The sample lists 40,000 or so clones, approximately 70% seen once, with 25% to 40% in the top ten. Sequencing in the ViraFEST assay came after antigen-specific CD4+ T cells had been expanded with viral peptide pools, which were used to stimulate PBMC. Researchers isolated CD4+ T cells once around 11 days of culture had elapsed. The person's infection with SARS-CoV-2, confirmed by PCR, took place between March and December 2020. Their antigen targets remain unknown. Sequencing was performed on CD4+ T cells from PBMCs cultured with a peptide pool, taken before COVID-19 vaccination. These receptors originate from a human donor who had a prior SARS-CoV-2 infection.

V gene TRBV7-9 combines with J gene TRBJ2-5; either TRBD1 or TRBD2 may fit D (5 bases each). Germline values: CDR1 SEHNR, CDR2 FQNEAQ (reference sequence). V lost 0 bases and J lost 5, with 16 bases in between. This CDR3 is built from 16 residues. This chain's CDR3 is CASSLARAMWGETQYF. The CDR3 bases are TGTGCCAGCAGCTTAGCGAGGGCCATGTGGGGGGAGACCCAGTACTTC.

The CDR3 protein is CASSVTGGAEETQYF. The DNA for the CDR3 is TGTGCCAGCAGCGTTACAGGGGGCGCCGAGGAGACCCAGTACTTC. This chain joins TRBV7-3 and TRBJ2-5; 9 nucleotides line up with TRBD1. With V trimmed by 5 bases and J by 5 bases, 9 bases remained unmatched. This CDR3 spans 15 amino acids. CDR1 is SGHTA and CDR2 is FQGTGA in the germline V gene.

V gene TRBV5-1 combines with J gene TRBJ2-7; unclear D gene. Germline V gene sequence: CDR1 SGHRS, CDR2 YFSETQ. The V end lost 0 bases, the J end lost 2 bases, and 9 bases lay between the germline ends. This CDR3 is built from 14 residues. The CDR3 is CASSLGSNPYEQYF. CDR3 nucleotides: TGCGCCAGCAGCTTGGGCTCGAACCCCTACGAGCAGTACTTC.

CDR3 loop: CASSLDGLASTDTQYF. The DNA for the CDR3 is TGTGCCAGCAGCTTAGACGGACTAGCGAGCACAGATACGCAGTATTTT. The V gene is TRBV11-3, the J gene TRBJ2-3; 9 bases match TRBD2. V shed 0 bases and J 0 bases; nucleotides not matched to a gene: 1. CDR3 length: 16 residues. Germline CDR1 is SGHNT and CDR2 is YENEEA.

The table lists this clone with a few counts. The genes are TRBV24-1 and TRBJ2-1; the D gene is possibly TRBD2 (5 bases). The CDR3 is 15 residues long. Looked up from germline, CDR1 is KGHDR and CDR2 is SFDVKD. V shed 1 base and J shed 3 bases, with 9 bases lying between them. Written as DNA, the CDR3 is TGTGCCACCAGTGATTTCGGGGAGCTCTACAATGAGCAGTTCTTC. Its translation is CATSDFGELYNEQFF.

The sample holds a few counts of this clone. The V gene is TRBV6-2 or TRBV6-3, the J gene TRBJ2-1; 12 positions agree with TRBD2. Germline CDR1 MNHEY, CDR2 SVGEGT. This CDR3 is 18 amino acids long. With 2 bases clipped from V and 4 bases from J, the junction kept 9 bases outside the gene matches. The CDR3 nucleotides are TGTGCCAGCAGTTACAGTTTGAAGACTAGCGGGAGTTACAATGAGCAGTTCTTC. This translates into CASSYSLKTSGSYNEQFF.

This chain uses TRBV5-1 with TRBJ2-7, with D maybe TRBD1 (5 bases). Germline V gene sequence: CDR1 SGHRS, CDR2 YFSETQ. The CDR3 loop spans 15 amino acids. V dropped 0 bases and J dropped 2 bases, with 12 bases sitting between them. The CDR3 DNA reads TGCGCCAGCAGCTTGGGTGACAGTGGTCCCTACGAGCAGTACTTC. As protein: CASSLGDSGPYEQYF. The entire variable domain, with the rest obtained from reference TRBV5-1 and TRBJ2-7, is as follows: KAGVTQTPRYLIKTRGQQVTLSCSPISGHRSVSWYQQTPGQGLQFLFEYFSETQRNKGNFPGRFSGRQFSNSRSEMNVSTLELGDSALYLCASSLGDSGPYEQYFGPGTRLTVT.

CDR3 DNA sequence: TGCGCCAGCAGCACGGGACAGGGGGCGACCCTCCACTTT. Translating gives CASSTGQGATLHF. This sequence joins TRBV5-1 and TRBJ1-6; 12 bases map to TRBD1. The CDR3 loop spans 13 amino acids. Germline values: CDR1 SGHRS, CDR2 YFSETQ. V gave up 4 bases and J gave up 14 bases; unmatched junction bases: 4.

The chain couples TRBV6-5 to TRBJ2-5, with 8 nucleotides matching TRBD2. After removal of 6 bases from V and 4 bases from J, the junction contained 7 bases not matched to a gene. Looked up from germline, CDR1 is MNHEY and CDR2 is SVGAGI. The CDR3 length is 14 residues. The CDR3 sequence: CASRGTGTRETQYF. CDR3 nucleotide sequence: TGTGCCAGCAGGGGCACCGGGACTAGAGAGACCCAGTACTTC.

The V gene is TRBV19, the J gene TRBJ1-1, with D possibly matching TRBD1 (5 bases). The germline V and J ends were trimmed by 8 bases and 4 bases, with 20 bases remaining between them. The CDR3 spans 15 residues. CDR1 and CDR2 (germline): LNHDA, SQIVND (reference sequence). The CDR3 loop reads CASRVGAGRVTEAFF. The CDR3 nucleotides read TGTGCCAGTCGCGTTGGAGCAGGGCGGGTCACTGAAGCTTTCTTT.

This clone appeared a few times. The rearrangement uses TRBV19 and TRBJ1-2; 10 bases line up with TRBD1. The ends lost 2 bases at V and 8 bases at J; junction bases unmatched: 8. The CDR3 sequence is 15 residues long. Germline CDR1 and CDR2: LNHDA and SQIVND (reference sequence). CDR3 coding DNA: TGTGCCAGTAGTATATGGGGACAGGGGTCGGAAGGCTACACCTTC. Amino acids: CASSIWGQGSEGYTF. Full variable domain (remainder filled in from reference TRBV19 and TRBJ1-2): DGGITQSPKYLFRKEGQNVTLSCEQNLNHDAMYWYRQDPGQGLRLIYYSQIVNDFQKGDIAEGYSVSREKKESFPLTVTSAQKNPTAFYLCASSIWGQGSEGYTFGSGTRLTVV.

The chain couples TRBV14 to TRBJ1-1; D is unresolved. The V end was cut by 5 bases, the J end by 3 bases, with 10 bases between. The CDR3 is 13 residues long. CDR1 is SGHDN and CDR2 is FVKESK in the germline V gene. The CDR3 DNA sequence: TGTGCCAGCAGCAAGAATTTGGACACTGAAGCTTTCTTT. Protein: CASSKNLDTEAFF.

The genes are TRBV4-3 and TRBJ1-2, with 7 bases aligning to TRBD1. V shed 0 bases, J shed 6 bases, and the junction held 10 bases outside the gene matches. This CDR3 has 16 residues. Looked up from germline, CDR1 is LGHNA and CDR2 is YSLEER. The DNA of the CDR3 is TGCGCCAGCAGCCAAGAATTTAGGGGGCGTGGAGATGGCTACACCTTC. Amino acids: CASSQEFRGRGDGYTF.

This chain links TRBV4-2 with TRBJ2-1, with TRBD2 identical over 13 bases. This CDR3 comprises 19 residues. Germline values: CDR1 LGHNA, CDR2 YNFKEQ. V lost 1 base to trimming and J lost 0 bases; unmatched junction nucleotides: 6. The CDR3 nucleotides read TGTGCCAGCAGCCAAGCGACTAGCGGGGGGCTGAGCTCCTACAATGAGCAGTTCTTC. Encoded protein: CASSQATSGGLSSYNEQFF.

The rearrangement links TRBV27 to TRBJ1-1; D remains unclear. V lost 6 bases and J lost 1, with 15 bases in between. CDR3 length: 15 amino acids. CDR1 is MNHEY, CDR2 SMNVEV, per germline (reference sequence). The CDR3 DNA follows: TGTGCCAGCAGCCCCTGGGTTGGCGGGAACACTGAAGCTTTCTTT. Translated, it gives CASSPWVGGNTEAFF.

The CDR3 is CASSRTSFDEQFF. Here the CDR3 DNA reads TGTGCCAGTAGTAGGACTAGCTTTGATGAGCAGTTCTTC. The gene calls are TRBV19 and TRBJ2-1; 8 bases are shared with TRBD2. This CDR3 is 13 amino acids long. Unmatched junction bases numbered 4, after V lost 4 bases and J lost 8 bases. The V gene's germline CDR1 is LNHDA and CDR2 SQIVND (reference sequence).

The table lists this clone with a few counts. The rearrangement links TRBV6-5 to TRBJ2-3; 9 bases are shared with TRBD1. V lost 5 bases to trimming and J lost 6 bases; unmatched junction nucleotides: 3. Germline CDR1 and CDR2: MNHEY and SVGAGI. The CDR3 runs 13 residues. CDR3 in DNA: TGTGCCAGCAGTACAGACAGGGGGGATACGCAGTATTTT. It translates to CASSTDRGDTQYF.

The chain combines TRBV2 with TRBJ1-1; 8 bases match TRBD1. The ends lost 7 bases at V and 4 bases at J; junction bases unmatched: 8. The CDR3 runs to 14 residues. Germline-derived CDR1 and CDR2 are SNHLY and FYNNEI. The CDR3 is CASTVLTGGTEAFF. CDR3 bases: TGTGCCAGCACCGTACTTACAGGGGGCACTGAAGCTTTCTTT. Full variable domain (missing parts from reference TRBV2 and TRBJ1-1): EPEVTQTPSHQVTQMGQEVILRCVPISNHLYFYWYRQILGQKVEFLVSFYNNEISEKSEIFDDQFSVERPDGSNFTLKIRSTKLEDSAMYFCASTVLTGGTEAFFGQGTRLTVV.

Here the CDR3 DNA reads TGTGCCGGGGCGCGGAGCCTCAACCCCACAGATACGCAGTATTTT. This sequence encodes CAGARSLNPTDTQYF. This rearrangement joins TRBV3-1 (or the pseudogene TRBV3-2) to TRBJ2-3; possible D gene TRBD1, 5 bases. The CDR3 has 15 residues. The V and J ends lost 11 bases and 2 bases respectively, with 20 bases between them. Per the germline V gene, CDR1 is LGHDT and CDR2 is YNNKEL (reference sequence).

The chain has TRBV6-6 and TRBJ2-7, with 10 nucleotides matching TRBD2. This CDR3 region has 16 residues. After removal of 0 bases from V and 5 bases from J, the junction contained 7 bases not matched to a gene. Germline V lookup: CDR1 MNHNY, CDR2 SVGAGI (reference sequence). The CDR3 DNA follows: TGTGCCAGCAGTTACTCGCCTAGCGGGAGCTCGCACGAGCAGTACTTC. The encoded protein is CASSYSPSGSSHEQYF.

The rearrangement joins TRBV19 to TRBJ1-4; TRBD1 might be the D (5 bases). Germline assignment: CDR1 LNHDA and CDR2 SQIVND (reference sequence). V lost 5 bases and J 7 bases, leaving 14 bases between the germline ends. The CDR3 extends over 14 amino acids. The DNA for the CDR3 is TGTGCCAGTAGTCTCACGGCAGGGCGTGAAAAACTGTTTTTT. This encodes CASSLTAGREKLFF.

In DNA, the CDR3 is TGTGCCAGCACTACGATCCCGGGGGGTGAGCAGTACTTC. Translation gives CASTTIPGGEQYF. The V and J genes are TRBV11-2 and TRBJ2-7, with TRBD2 identical over 7 bases. Germline V gene lookup returns CDR1 SGHAT and CDR2 FQNNGV. V lost 7 bases to trimming and J lost 7 bases; unmatched junction nucleotides: 10. The CDR3 is made up of 13 amino acids.

This clone was observed a few times. V is TRBV19 and J is TRBJ2-1; TRBD2 matches 10 bases. The CDR3 sequence is 15 residues long. Trimming took 4 bases from V and 6 from J; bases not matched to a gene: 6. Germline lookup yields CDR1 LNHDA and CDR2 SQIVND (reference sequence). This CDR3 reads CASSKLAGAVNEQFF. The DNA for the CDR3 is TGTGCCAGTAGTAAGCTAGCGGGAGCGGTCAATGAGCAGTTCTTC.

The V and J genes are TRBV3-1 (or the pseudogene TRBV3-2) and TRBJ2-2, with a tentative D call TRBD2 (6 bases). Germline assignment: CDR1 LGHDT and CDR2 YNNKEL (reference sequence). With 6 bases removed from V and 2 bases from J, the gap between germline ends came to 10 bases. This CDR3 contains 14 residues. The CDR3 DNA reads TGTGCCAGCAGAGGTAGCGGAAACACCGGGGAGCTGTTTTTT. Its protein is CASRGSGNTGELFF.

The chain is built from TRBV7-2 and TRBJ2-5; D is possibly TRBD2 (5 bases). There are 15 residues in the CDR3. CDR1 and CDR2 from the germline V gene are SGHTA and FQGNSA. The V and J ends lost 1 base and 2 bases respectively, with 11 bases between them. The DNA for the CDR3 is TGTGCCAGCAGCTTAGTAGCGAACCTACAAGAGACCCAGTACTTC. This gives the protein CASSLVANLQETQYF.

The chain uses TRBV4-2 and TRBJ2-7; D not resolved. In germline, CDR1 is LGHNA, CDR2 YNFKEQ. This CDR3 spans 13 amino acids. The ends were cut back, 3 bases at V and 4 bases at J, with 10 bases in the middle. The DNA for the CDR3 is TGTGCCAGCAGCCAGGATGAACATTACGAGCAGTACTTC. As protein: CASSQDEHYEQYF.